What follows are 9 T cell receptor beta chains derived from one specimen sequenced in a study of cytomegalovirus exposure and HLA in healthy donors. It was with 60 Vbeta and 13 Jbeta primers that the PCR ran. The assay was immunoSEQ multiplex PCR, and TCRdb's table has in-frame clones only and misses some. The sample holds 200,000 to 250,000 clones; about four fifths are singletons and the top ten take more than 8.5%. The sequenced sample was PBMCs. Receptors originate from a woman in her 50s in good health and CMV-seropositive.

In this sample, this clone turned up once. The chain is built from TRBV10-3 and TRBJ1-5, with D possibly being TRBD1 (5 bases). Germline CDR1 is ENHRY and CDR2 is SYGVKD. V was trimmed by 5 bases and J by 0 bases, leaving 8 bases between them. This CDR3 is built from 14 residues. The CDR3 loop reads CAISPTGSNQPQHF. In DNA form, the CDR3 reads TGTGCCATCAGTCCAACAGGTAGCAATCAGCCCCAGCATTTT.

The count of this clone is one. CDR3 sequence reads: CASSQAGQAIKGYTF. In nucleotides, the CDR3 is TGCGCCAGCAGCCAAGCGGGACAGGCGATTAAGGGCTACACCTTC. The chain has TRBV4-1 and TRBJ1-2; 8 nucleotides align to TRBD1. CDR1 and CDR2 from the germline V gene are MGHRA and YSYEKL. This CDR3 is 15 amino acids long. Losses at the gene ends were 1 base for V and 8 bases for J; bases not matched to a gene: 9.

V gene TRBV4-1 combines with J gene TRBJ2-3; D unresolved. Between the trimmed V and J ends, which lost 6 bases and 5 bases, there was a span of 12 bases. The germline V gene encodes CDR1 MGHRA and CDR2 YSYEKL. CDR3 length: 13 amino acids. The CDR3 coding sequence is TGCGCCAGCAGTCAATACCCTAAAGATACGCAGTATTTT. It yields the protein CASSQYPKDTQYF.

The chain employs TRBV19 and TRBJ2-1; TRBD1 is a possible D gene (6 bases). V gave up 4 bases and J gave up 7 bases, with 17 bases separating them. Germline V lookup: CDR1 LNHDA, CDR2 SQIVND (reference sequence). CDR3 length: 15 residues. Here the CDR3 DNA reads TGTGCCAGTAGTAAAGCAGGGGCCTTGTGGAATGAGCAGTTCTTC. This codes for CASSKAGALWNEQFF.

The chain is built from TRBV6-1 and TRBJ1-2; weak D call: TRBD1 (6 bases). CDR1 is MNHNS, CDR2 SASEGT, per germline. The CDR3 covers 16 residues. V gave up 0 bases and J gave up 3 bases, with 14 bases separating them. CDR3 nucleotides: TGTGCCAGCAGTGAAGCTGGGACAAATCCCTACTATGGCTACACCTTC. The encoded protein is CASSEAGTNPYYGYTF.

The V and J genes are TRBV21-1 and TRBJ2-7; no DNA check was done on the table's D call, TRBD2. TRBV21-1 is a pseudogene segment. The CDR3 is 13 residues long. The CDR3 is CASRKDGNDEQYF. CDR3 nucleotides: TGTGCCAGCAGAAAGGACGGGAATGACGAGCAGTACTTC.

The chain is built from TRBV29-1 and TRBJ2-7; unclear D gene. The V and J ends lost 2 bases and 5 bases respectively, with 10 bases between them. Looked up from germline, CDR1 is SQVTM and CDR2 is ANQGSEA. The length of the CDR3 is 12 residues. CDR3 in amino acids: CSVEIVTNEQYF. Written as DNA, the CDR3 is TGCAGCGTTGAAATAGTGACAAACGAGCAGTACTTC.

J is TRBJ2-1 and V is TRBV7-2, with D maybe TRBD2 (6 bases). Looked up from germline, CDR1 is SGHTA and CDR2 is FQGNSA. The CDR3 loop spans 15 amino acids. Trimming removed 3 bases at V and 0 bases at J, with 9 bases between. The CDR3 loop is CASSFRTNSYNEQFF. In nucleotides, the CDR3 is TGTGCCAGCAGCTTTAGGACTAACTCCTACAATGAGCAGTTCTTC.

The chain carries TRBV7-8 and TRBJ1-5; D remains ambiguous. CDR1 is SGHVS, CDR2 FQNEAQ, per germline. This CDR3 region has 14 residues. V lost 1 base to trimming and J lost 3 bases, with 7 bases between them. CDR3 region: CASSLVRDNQPQHF. The DNA for the CDR3 is TGTGCCAGCAGCTTAGTCCGGGACAATCAGCCCCAGCATTTT. Full variable domain (missing parts from reference TRBV7-8 and TRBJ1-5): GAGVSQSPRYKVAKRGQDVALRCDPISGHVSLFWYQQALGQGPEFLTYFQNEAQLDKSGLPSDRFFAERPEGSVSTLKIQRTQQEDSAVYLCASSLVRDNQPQHFGDGTRLSIL.